The TCR beta chain under discussion was sequenced for a study of OX40 agonist ivuxolimab in advanced cancers. Patients who had autoimmune disease history or got systemic immunosuppression were left out. This table comes from immunoSEQ multiplex PCR, and its TCRdb copy is limited to in-frame clones, with some not included. Seen here are about 68,000 clones, 85% observed once, and the top ten hold 0.55% to 0.85%. Study-wide findings and caveats: Doses of 0.1 to 3.0 mg/kg were accompanied by clonal expansion of CD4+ and CD8+ blood T cells by week 6. The study found that CD8+ T cells averaged more expanded clones than CD4+.

Regarding this clone: What it binds is not known.

The CDR3 runs 15 residues. CDR1 is SGHTA, CDR2 FQGNSA, per germline. Trimming cost V 5 bases and J 5 bases; bases outside gene matches: 8. This specimen consisted of CD4+ or CD8+ T cells sorted from blood, obtained in a trial of the OX40 agonist ivuxolimab. V and J are TRBV7-2 and TRBJ2-7; 11 nucleotides agree with TRBD1. This TCR was recovered from an adult with an advanced solid tumor such as melanoma, head and neck, liver or kidney cancer. Here the CDR3 reads CASSHRTGGVDEQYF. CDR3 bases: TGTGCCAGCAGCCACAGGACAGGGGGCGTCGACGAGCAGTACTTC. The variable domain in full, completed from reference TRBV7-2 and TRBJ2-7, reads GAGVSQSPSNKVTEKGKDVELRCDPISGHTALYWYRQSLGQGLEFLIYFQGNSAPDKSGLPSDRFSAERTGGSVSTLTIQRTQQEDSAVYLCASSHRTGGVDEQYFGPGTRLTVT.